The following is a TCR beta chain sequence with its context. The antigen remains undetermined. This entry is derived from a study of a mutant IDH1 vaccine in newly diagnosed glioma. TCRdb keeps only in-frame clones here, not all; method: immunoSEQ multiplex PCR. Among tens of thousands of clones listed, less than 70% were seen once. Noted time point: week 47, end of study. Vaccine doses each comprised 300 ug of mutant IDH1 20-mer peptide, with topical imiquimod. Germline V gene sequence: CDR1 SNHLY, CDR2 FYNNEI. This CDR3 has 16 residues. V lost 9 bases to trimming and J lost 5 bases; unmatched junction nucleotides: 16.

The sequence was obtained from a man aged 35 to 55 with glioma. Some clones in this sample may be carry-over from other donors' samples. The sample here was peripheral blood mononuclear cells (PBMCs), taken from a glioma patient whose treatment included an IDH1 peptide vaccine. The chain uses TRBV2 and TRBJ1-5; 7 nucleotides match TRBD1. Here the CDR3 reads CASGGVPQGIDQPQHF. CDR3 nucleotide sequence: TGTGCCAGTGGGGGGGTGCCACAGGGGATTGATCAGCCCCAGCATTTT.